This is a list of T cell receptor beta chains from one sample in a study of beta chain features in type 1 diabetes. The repertoire was sequenced with immunoSEQ multiplex PCR; TCRdb's copy has only in-frame clones and lacks some. The table lists about 240,000 clones, 27% of them singletons, with 4% in the top ten. The sample comprised central memory CD4+ T cells from blood. Receptors were obtained from a man in his thirties or forties in good health. The CDR3 runs from the conserved cysteine through the conserved F or W. The D gene is left open where the match is weak. The listing skips clone size in some rows; elsewhere it reads once, few, many or a size class.

clone_size | d_call | j_call | v_call | cdr3_aa | cdr3_nt
NA | NA | TRBJ2-7 | TRBV29-1 | CSVYKGTGEQYF | TGCAGCGTTTACAAGGGGACCGGCGAGCAGTACTTC
NA | NA | TRBJ2-3 | TRBV9 | CASSPPVGPDTQYF | TGTGCCAGCAGCCCTCCGGTCGGACCGGATACGCAGTATTTT
NA | NA | TRBJ1-6 | TRBV5-5 | CASSFRVLESPLHF | TGTGCCAGCAGCTTCAGGGTGCTCGAATCACCCCTCCACTTT
NA | TRBD1 | TRBJ1-2 | TRBV30 | CAWGDRNDYGYTF | TGTGCCTGGGGGGACAGGAACGACTATGGCTACACCTTC
few | TRBD1 | TRBJ2-7 | TRBV5-6 | CASSFAGQGYEQYF | TGTGCCAGCAGCTTCGCGGGACAGGGATACGAGCAGTACTTC
NA | TRBD2 | TRBJ2-3 | TRBV5-1 | CASSVGTNPTDTQYF | TGCGCCAGCAGCGTCGGGACTAACCCCACAGATACGCAGTATTTT
NA | NA | TRBJ1-1 | TRBV30 | CAWSPITWGEAFF | TGTGCCTGGAGTCCCATAACGTGGGGGGAAGCTTTCTTT
NA | NA | TRBJ2-5 | TRBV20-1 | CSGDRLETQYF | TGCAGTGGCGACAGACTGGAGACCCAGTACTTC
NA | TRBD1 | TRBJ2-3 | TRBV30 | CAWLETGAHPPYF | TGTGCCTGGCTCGAGACAGGGGCACACCCCCCGTATTTT
few | NA | TRBJ2-1 | TRBV7-9 | CASSFQLSSYNEQFF | TGTGCCAGCAGCTTTCAACTTTCATCCTACAATGAGCAGTTCTTC
few | NA | TRBJ2-1 | TRBV11-2 | CASSLGRGWFF | TGTGCCAGCAGCTTAGGCAGGGGTTGGTTCTTC
NA | TRBD2 | TRBJ2-1 | TRBV5-6 | CASSDLSGYYNEQFF | TGTGCCAGCAGCGACCTTAGCGGGTACTACAATGAGCAGTTCTTC
few | NA | TRBJ2-1 | TRBV7-2 | CASSFIEGYNEQFF | TGTGCCAGCAGCTTTATCGAGGGTTACAATGAGCAGTTCTTC
few | NA | TRBJ2-1 | TRBV7-9 | CASSLAFFNEQFF | TGTGCCAGCAGCTTAGCATTCTTCAATGAGCAGTTCTTC
few | NA | TRBJ1-5 | TRBV7-2 | CASSSEYGQPQHF | TGTGCCAGCAGCTCCGAATACGGTCAGCCCCAGCATTTT
few | NA | TRBJ2-5 | TRBV10-3 | CAISESGRDQETQYF | TGTGCCATCAGTGAGTCAGGGAGAGATCAAGAGACCCAGTACTTC
few | TRBD2 | TRBJ2-4 | TRBV9 | CASSVEVAGDGNIQYF | TGTGCCAGCAGCGTAGAGGTAGCGGGGGATGGAAACATTCAGTACTTC
NA | NA | TRBJ2-1 | TRBV7-2 | CASSSSAKSYNEQFF | TGTGCCAGCAGCTCCTCGGCCAAATCCTACAATGAGCAGTTCTTC
NA | NA | TRBJ2-5 | TRBV9 | CASSWGLGQETQYF | TGTGCCAGCAGCTGGGGGCTGGGGCAAGAGACCCAGTACTTC
NA | NA | TRBJ2-5 | TRBV5-1 | CASSARPRDYQETQYF | TGCGCCAGCAGCGCCCGCCCCCGGGACTACCAAGAGACCCAGTACTTC
NA | NA | TRBJ1-5 | TRBV7-2 | CASSNSGNNQPQHF | TGTGCCAGCAGCAACTCCGGGAACAATCAGCCCCAGCATTTT
NA | NA | TRBJ1-2 | TRBV30 | CAWSVDLNYGYTF | TGTGCCTGGAGTGTAGACCTTAACTATGGCTACACCTTC
many | NA | TRBJ2-7 | TRBV6-5 | CASSQDSSRPYEQYF | TGTGCCAGCAGCCAGGACAGCTCTCGCCCCTACGAGCAGTACTTC
NA | NA | TRBJ2-1 | TRBV6-1 | CASSEAPGSNEQFF | TGTGCCAGCAGTGAAGCGCCGGGGAGCAATGAGCAGTTCTTC
NA | NA | TRBJ2-5 | TRBV28 | CASSSGGETQYF | TGTGCCAGCAGCTCGGGGGGCGAGACCCAGTACTTC
NA | TRBD2 | TRBJ2-3 | TRBV6-5 | CASSLAGRADTQYF | TGTGCCAGCAGCTTAGCGGGGAGGGCAGATACGCAGTATTTT
many | NA | TRBJ1-1 | TRBV10-3 | CAISEDRNTEAFF | TGTGCCATCAGTGAGGACAGGAACACTGAAGCTTTCTTT
NA | NA | TRBJ2-1 | TRBV6-5 | CASSYSVAPRDNEQFF | TGTGCCAGCAGTTACTCAGTCGCCCCTAGGGACAATGAGCAGTTCTTC
NA | NA | TRBJ2-5 | TRBV5-6 | CASSSLDLQETQYF | TGTGCCAGCAGCTCCCTTGACCTACAAGAGACCCAGTACTTC
few | TRBD2 | TRBJ2-7 | TRBV29-1 | CSVAPHLNLGTSGYYEQYF | TGCAGCGTTGCTCCTCACCTTAACCTCGGGACTAGCGGGTATTACGAGCAGTACTTC
NA | NA | TRBJ2-5 | TRBV7-8 | CASSLAPQVEETQYF | TGTGCCAGCAGCTTAGCGCCACAGGTCGAAGAGACCCAGTACTTC
few | TRBD2 | TRBJ2-3 | TRBV30 | CACPRGVSTDTQYF | TGTGCCTGCCCCCGGGGGGTCTCCACAGATACGCAGTATTTT
few | NA | TRBJ1-1 | TRBV5-1 | CASSPVTGLMNTEAFF | TGCGCCAGCAGCCCGGTAACAGGGTTAATGAACACTGAAGCTTTCTTT
NA | NA | TRBJ1-1 | TRBV29-1 | CSVSGDTEAFF | TGCAGCGTCAGTGGGGACACTGAAGCTTTCTTT